The 2 T cell receptor beta chains presented below share a single source sample, sequenced in a study of shared clonotypes between healthy human individuals. TCRdb's copy holds only in-frame clones and misses some; the assay was immunoSEQ multiplex PCR. The data contain fewer than 700,000 clones, 85% to 95% of them singletons. The naive CD8 fraction comprised CD45RO-negative cells positively selected for CCR7 and excluded terminally differentiated effector memory CD45RA+ cells. The sample was naive CD8+ T cells sorted from blood. All receptors derive from a woman aged 25 to 39 in good health.

The chain links TRBV27 to TRBJ2-7, with TRBD1 identical over 10 bases. Germline trimming cut 6 bases from V and 5 bases from J; bases unmatched to any gene: 10. Germline assignment: CDR1 MNHEY and CDR2 SMNVEV (reference sequence). The CDR3 totals 15 residues. The CDR3 DNA is TGTGCCAGCAGGCGAACGGGACAGGGGCACCACGAGCAGTACTTC. It specifies CASRRTGQGHHEQYF.

This chain joins TRBV5-5 and TRBJ2-7, with D perhaps TRBD1 or TRBD2 (5 bases each). The CDR3 runs to 14 residues. CDR1 is SGHKS and CDR2 is YYEKEE in the germline V gene (reference sequence). Trimming took off 0 bases at V and 5 bases at J, with 12 bases between the two ends. CDR3 in amino acids: CASSLVGGWDEQYF. The CDR3 DNA follows: TGTGCCAGCAGCTTGGTTGGGGGTTGGGACGAGCAGTACTTC.